This is a list of T cell receptor beta chains from one sample in a study of T cells after yellow fever vaccination. TCRdb re-called the 5' RACE reads with MiXCR, one entry per CDR3 protein. The sample has approximately 160,000 distinct CDR3 sequences; 5.5% to 7.5% are singletons. Sequenced material: CD4+ T cells sorted from PBMCs, taken on the day of the first yellow fever vaccination. Source of these receptors: a young man who received the YFV17D yellow fever vaccine. Each CDR3 is given with its conserved first and last residue. D genes are given only for firm matches. Part of the rows lack a size; the others show once, few, many or a class for expanded clones.

V gene: TRBV30; clone size: -; D gene: -; J gene: TRBJ2-3; CDR3 protein: CAWSVWGDTQYF; CDR3 DNA: TGTGCCTGGAGTGTATGGGGGGATACGCAGTATTTT
V gene: TRBV18; clone size: many; D gene: TRBD1; J gene: TRBJ1-4; CDR3 protein: CASSPARDRFNGKLFF; CDR3 DNA: TGTGCCAGCTCGCCAGCCCGGGACAGGTTTAATGGAAAACTGTTTTTT
V gene: TRBV20-1; clone size: many; D gene: -; J gene: TRBJ2-2; CDR3 protein: CSARGSAGIGELFF; CDR3 DNA: TGCAGTGCTAGAGGAAGTGCGGGGATCGGGGAGCTGTTTTTT
V gene: TRBV28; clone size: -; D gene: TRBD1; J gene: TRBJ1-6; CDR3 protein: CASSYLRGRSLYNSPLHF; CDR3 DNA: TGTGCCAGCAGTTACCTCAGGGGGCGCTCATTATATAATTCACCCCTCCACTTT
V gene: TRBV7-9; clone size: -; D gene: TRBD1; J gene: TRBJ2-7; CDR3 protein: CASMTGSYEQYF; CDR3 DNA: TGTGCCAGCATGACAGGGTCCTACGAGCAGTACTTC
V gene: TRBV6-1; clone size: once; D gene: -; J gene: TRBJ2-1; CDR3 protein: CASREGGPTYNEQFF; CDR3 DNA: TGTGCCAGCAGAGAGGGGGGACCTACCTACAATGAGCAGTTCTTC
V gene: TRBV6-5; clone size: few; D gene: -; J gene: TRBJ1-4; CDR3 protein: CASSYSGVRTDEKLFF; CDR3 DNA: TGTGCCAGCAGTTACTCTGGGGTCCGAACGGATGAAAAACTGTTTTTT
V gene: TRBV7-9; clone size: -; D gene: -; J gene: TRBJ1-5; CDR3 protein: CASSVQGDQPQHF; CDR3 DNA: TGTGCCAGCAGCGTCCAGGGCGACCAGCCCCAGCATTTT
V gene: TRBV7-7; clone size: -; D gene: -; J gene: TRBJ2-5; CDR3 protein: CASSSSQGVMETQYF; CDR3 DNA: TGTGCTAGCAGCAGCAGCCAAGGGGTTATGGAGACCCAGTACTTC
V gene: TRBV12-3/TRBV12-4; clone size: -; D gene: TRBD1; J gene: TRBJ1-1; CDR3 protein: CASSYRGYTEAFF; CDR3 DNA: TGTGCCAGCAGCTACAGGGGATACACTGAAGCTTTCTTT
V gene: TRBV20-1; clone size: -; D gene: -; J gene: TRBJ2-3; CDR3 protein: CSAREPDKITDTQYF; CDR3 DNA: TGCAGTGCTAGAGAGCCAGACAAGATCACAGATACGCAGTATTTT
V gene: TRBV18; clone size: few; D gene: TRBD1; J gene: TRBJ1-1; CDR3 protein: CASSPRSTGRDMNTEAFF; CDR3 DNA: TGTGCCAGCTCACCACGGTCGACAGGGCGCGACATGAACACTGAAGCTTTCTTT
V gene: TRBV9; clone size: few; D gene: -; J gene: TRBJ1-5; CDR3 protein: CASSATGNNQPQHF; CDR3 DNA: TGTGCCAGCAGCGCCACAGGTAACAATCAGCCCCAGCATTTT
V gene: TRBV4-3; clone size: many; D gene: -; J gene: TRBJ1-1; CDR3 protein: CASSLTRLGTEAFF; CDR3 DNA: TGCGCCAGCAGCTTGACGAGGTTGGGCACTGAAGCTTTCTTT
V gene: TRBV20-1; clone size: -; D gene: TRBD1; J gene: TRBJ1-6; CDR3 protein: CSARGQASSYNSPLHF; CDR3 DNA: TGCAGTGCCAGGGGACAGGCTAGCTCCTATAATTCACCCCTCCACTTT
V gene: TRBV5-6; clone size: -; D gene: -; J gene: TRBJ2-1; CDR3 protein: CASSLMGGDEGDNEQFF; CDR3 DNA: TGTGCCAGCAGCTTGATGGGGGGCGACGAAGGGGACAATGAGCAGTTCTTC
V gene: TRBV7-2; clone size: few; D gene: TRBD1; J gene: TRBJ2-5; CDR3 protein: CASSQDRGWETQYF; CDR3 DNA: TGTGCCAGCAGCCAAGACAGGGGATGGGAGACCCAGTACTTC
V gene: TRBV12-3/TRBV12-4; clone size: many; D gene: -; J gene: TRBJ2-7; CDR3 protein: CASSLDRRAGYEQYF; CDR3 DNA: TGTGCCAGCAGTTTAGATCGCAGGGCGGGCTACGAGCAGTACTTC
V gene: TRBV5-1; clone size: many; D gene: -; J gene: TRBJ2-2; CDR3 protein: CASSLRVAPGELFF; CDR3 DNA: TGCGCCAGCAGCTTGCGGGTGGCCCCCGGGGAGCTGTTTTTT
V gene: TRBV7-2; clone size: -; D gene: TRBD2; J gene: TRBJ2-7; CDR3 protein: CASSRTSGGAREQYF; CDR3 DNA: TGTGCCAGCAGCCGTACTAGCGGGGGGGCGCGAGAGCAGTACTTC
V gene: TRBV4-2; clone size: few; D gene: -; J gene: TRBJ1-1; CDR3 protein: CASLSAGGTEAFF; CDR3 DNA: TGTGCCAGCCTGTCCGCGGGCGGCACTGAAGCTTTCTTT
V gene: TRBV6-5; clone size: many; D gene: -; J gene: TRBJ1-6; CDR3 protein: CASSYPPRGANSPLHF; CDR3 DNA: TGTGCCAGCAGTTACCCTCCCCGAGGGGCTAATTCACCCCTCCACTTT
V gene: TRBV12-3/TRBV12-4; clone size: many; D gene: TRBD2; J gene: TRBJ2-5; CDR3 protein: CASSLPGGPQETQYF; CDR3 DNA: TGTGCCAGCAGTTTGCCGGGGGGGCCGCAAGAGACCCAGTACTTC
V gene: TRBV20-1; clone size: many; D gene: -; J gene: TRBJ2-5; CDR3 protein: CRPSGTQYF; CDR3 DNA: TGCAGACCTTCGGGGACCCAGTACTTC
V gene: TRBV7-3; clone size: many; D gene: -; J gene: TRBJ2-1; CDR3 protein: CASSSPGDPRAYNEQFF; CDR3 DNA: TGTGCCAGCAGCTCCCCAGGGGACCCCCGGGCCTACAATGAGCAGTTCTTC
V gene: TRBV5-1; clone size: few; D gene: TRBD2; J gene: TRBJ2-3; CDR3 protein: CASSLGSGGTSGTDTQYF; CDR3 DNA: TGCGCCAGCAGCTTGGGTAGCGGGGGGACCTCTGGCACAGATACGCAGTATTTT
V gene: TRBV7-9; clone size: -; D gene: -; J gene: TRBJ1-3; CDR3 protein: CASSPSAAGNTIYF; CDR3 DNA: TGTGCCAGCAGCCCCTCAGCGGCGGGAAACACCATATATTTT
V gene: TRBV5-1; clone size: many; D gene: -; J gene: TRBJ1-1; CDR3 protein: CASRHYGRGRTEAFF; CDR3 DNA: TGCGCCAGCAGACACTACGGGAGAGGGAGGACTGAAGCTTTCTTT
V gene: TRBV9; clone size: many; D gene: -; J gene: TRBJ1-6; CDR3 protein: CASSVTGSSPLHF; CDR3 DNA: TGTGCCAGCAGCGTTACAGGGAGCTCACCCCTCCACTTT
V gene: TRBV7-2; clone size: -; D gene: -; J gene: TRBJ1-6; CDR3 protein: CASSNRVSSPLHF; CDR3 DNA: TGTGCCAGCAGCAACAGGGTGTCTTCACCCCTCCACTTT
V gene: TRBV7-2; clone size: few; D gene: -; J gene: TRBJ2-1; CDR3 protein: CASSSGPHNEQFF; CDR3 DNA: TGTGCCAGCAGCTCTGGACCGCACAATGAGCAGTTCTTC
V gene: TRBV5-1; clone size: many; D gene: -; J gene: TRBJ2-3; CDR3 protein: CASKGLGGNSYPSTDTQYF; CDR3 DNA: TGCGCCAGCAAGGGCCTCGGCGGGAACTCCTACCCTAGCACAGATACGCAGTATTTT
V gene: TRBV7-8; clone size: many; D gene: -; J gene: TRBJ2-2; CDR3 protein: CASSLYVGELFF; CDR3 DNA: TGTGCCAGCAGCTTATATGTCGGGGAGCTGTTTTTT
V gene: TRBV7-2; clone size: few; D gene: -; J gene: TRBJ2-7; CDR3 protein: CASSLRASGLEHIYEQYF; CDR3 DNA: TGTGCCAGCAGCTTGCGGGCGTCGGGTCTCGAACACATCTACGAGCAGTACTTC
V gene: TRBV6-5; clone size: many; D gene: -; J gene: TRBJ2-4; CDR3 protein: CASSYGNLGAKNIQYF; CDR3 DNA: TGTGCCAGCAGTTATGGGAACCTCGGGGCCAAAAACATTCAGTACTTC
V gene: TRBV7-2; clone size: -; D gene: -; J gene: TRBJ2-3; CDR3 protein: CASSLSGHGTDTQYF; CDR3 DNA: TGTGCCAGCAGCCTATCTGGGCATGGCACAGATACGCAGTATTTT
V gene: TRBV5-1; clone size: few; D gene: -; J gene: TRBJ2-3; CDR3 protein: CASSFAGGSTDTQYF; CDR3 DNA: TGCGCCAGCAGCTTCGCTGGGGGAAGCACAGATACGCAGTATTTT
V gene: TRBV5-1; clone size: many; D gene: -; J gene: TRBJ1-1; CDR3 protein: CASSLVPDTEAFF; CDR3 DNA: TGCGCCAGCAGCTTGGTCCCCGACACTGAAGCTTTCTTT